This note documents a single TCR beta chain sequence. This clonotype has ten or more counts. There is no known antigen for this receptor. No clone much larger than this one lies a single base away; base qualities are absent. Trimming removed 1 base from V and 2 bases from J, leaving 18 bases between the germline ends. The CDR3, from cysteine to phenylalanine, totals 16 residues. Just the 48-base CDR3 DNA is kept, in frame starting at base 1. The CDR1 and CDR2 encoded by the germline V gene (reference sequence) are DFQATT and SNEGSKA. The data stem from a study of response to subunit inactivated influenza vaccine (dated by TCRdb to the late 2010s). Regarding the complete study: To follow how T cells responded to a trivalent subunit inactivated influenza vaccine, the researchers relied on deep quantitative profiling of the T cell receptor repertoire.

The library was built by means of RT-PCR. Sequencing was performed on an Illumina HiSeq 2500. The public sequencing data were trimmed at Q25 with fastp and processed into clonotypes with MiXCR by TCRdb, which kept only in-frame beta chains. A single entry per CDR3 protein holds the most common genes and DNA from its merged rows. In this sample the table shows fewer than 700,000 distinct CDR3 sequences, over 10% of which occur a single time. Less than 15% of the sample belongs to the ten largest clones. What the authors observed across the whole study: The authors proposed that each seasonal influenza vaccination may bring in only a limited number of new T cells.

The time point tag for this specimen amounts to: around 47 days after influenza vaccine administration. The source is a man aged 50 or older who received an inactivated influenza vaccine. Donor details come from another sample of the same person, matched by shared clones. Sequenced material: PBMCs from blood, taken roughly 47 days after vaccination. The chain joins TRBV20-1 to TRBJ2-7; tentative D gene TRBD1, with 6 bases matching. CDR3 loop: CSARVLGRGRTYEQYF. The base sequence is TGCAGTGCTAGAGTACTGGGCAGGGGAAGAACCTACGAGCAGTACTTC.